These 12 T cell receptor beta chains originate from one sample sequenced in a study of T-cell memory formation after mild COVID-19. MiXCR, run by TCRdb on the 5' RACE reads, gives a single entry per CDR3 protein. Among approximately 500,000 distinct CDR3 sequences, nearly 25% were seen once, and the ten largest hold around 12%. The sample taken for sequencing was PBMCs or a T cell subset sorted from them (not recorded which). These receptors were collected from an adult woman who had mild COVID-19 (a few samples of this study predate the infection). Cell type and time point are not known.

V usage is TRBV7-8 and J usage is TRBJ2-1; 10 bases agree with TRBD1. This CDR3 region has 17 residues. Germline V gene data show CDR1 as SGHVS and CDR2 as FQNEAQ. After removal of 3 bases from V and 9 bases from J, the junction contained 14 bases not matched to a gene. CDR3 loop: CASSFLTGTGASGEQFF. CDR3 bases: TGTGCCAGCAGCTTCCTAACCGGGACAGGGGCTTCTGGTGAGCAGTTCTTC.

The table lists this clonotype with a few counts. The rearrangement links TRBV11-2 to TRBJ2-1, with 11 bases matching TRBD2. Germline V gene sequence: CDR1 SGHAT, CDR2 FQNNGV. The length of the CDR3 is 17 residues. The V gene end was trimmed by 4 bases and the J gene end by 4 bases; junction bases not matched to a gene: 9. For the CDR3, the DNA is TGTGCCAGCAGCTCCCTAAGGTTAGCGGGAGGGTACAATGAGCAGTTCTTC. Residues: CASSSLRLAGGYNEQFF.

The chain joins TRBV7-8 to TRBJ1-1; D gene uncertain. The CDR3 runs to 14 residues. Germline V lookup: CDR1 SGHVS, CDR2 FQNEAQ. The V and J ends lost 3 bases and 1 base respectively, with 9 bases between them. The CDR3 bases are TGTGCCAGCAGCTTCGAAGAGCGGAACACTGAAGCTTTCTTT. Its translation: CASSFEERNTEAFF.

The gene calls are TRBV12-3 or TRBV12-4 and TRBJ1-4; tentative D call: TRBD1 (5 bases). Trimming took 7 bases from V and 13 from J, leaving 22 bases between them. The CDR3 loop spans 14 amino acids. The CDR3 DNA follows: TGTGCCAGCACTGACAGAGGGGCGGGGGGTAGACTGTTTTTT. This codes for CASTDRGAGGRLFF.

This clonotype came up once. The V gene is TRBV12-3 or TRBV12-4, the J gene TRBJ1-5; D is undetermined. This CDR3 contains 14 residues. Trimming cost V 3 bases and J 1 base, with 7 bases left between them. The chain's CDR3 is CASSFGLSNQPQHF. DNA for the CDR3: TGTGCCAGCAGTTTTGGACTGAGCAATCAGCCCCAGCATTTT.

The chain links TRBV5-4 to TRBJ2-1; 9 nucleotides line up with TRBD1. From germline, CDR1 is SGHNT and CDR2 YYREEE (reference sequence). Germline trimming cut 1 base from V and 8 bases from J; bases unmatched to any gene: 4. CDR3 size: 14 residues. The CDR3 sequence is CASSLRQGGDEQFF. The CDR3 region has the DNA TGTGCCAGCAGCTTGAGACAGGGGGGCGATGAGCAGTTCTTC. Together with reference TRBV5-4 and TRBJ2-1, the CDR3 gives the full variable domain: ETGVTQSPTHLIKTRGQQVTLRCSSQSGHNTVSWYQQALGQGPQFIFQYYREEENGRGNFPPRFSGLQFPNYSSELNVNALELDDSALYLCASSLRQGGDEQFFGPGTRLTVL.

V is TRBV5-1 and J is TRBJ1-2; a weak D match, TRBD1 (5 bases). This CDR3 has 13 residues. V lost 3 bases to trimming and J lost 8 bases, with 14 bases between them. Germline assignment: CDR1 SGHRS and CDR2 YFSETQ. The CDR3 loop is CASSSRQGHGYTF. In DNA, the CDR3 is TGCGCCAGCAGCTCTCGGCAGGGTCACGGCTACACCTTC.

This clonotype was counted a few times. The chain employs TRBV5-5 and TRBJ2-1; D unresolved. The CDR3 sequence is 16 residues long. Germline-derived CDR1 and CDR2 are SGHKS and YYEKEE (reference sequence). Trimming took off 1 base at V and 0 bases at J, with 11 bases between the two ends. The CDR3 here is CASSLSPFSSYNEQFF. The CDR3 nucleotides are TGTGCCAGCAGCTTGTCACCATTCTCCTCCTACAATGAGCAGTTCTTC.

This chain connects TRBV5-1 to TRBJ2-1, with D unclear. Trimming removed 0 bases at V and 1 base at J, with 8 bases between. Germline V CDR1 and CDR2: SGHRS, YFSETQ. This CDR3 has 15 residues. This CDR3 reads CASSLGATSYNEQFF. CDR3 in DNA: TGCGCCAGCAGCTTGGGCGCTACGTCCTACAATGAGCAGTTCTTC.

This clonotype was picked up a small number of times. V usage is TRBV20-1 and J usage is TRBJ2-1, with a weak D call TRBD2 (6 bases). Germline V gives CDR1 DFQATT, CDR2 SNEGSKA (reference sequence). Trimming cost V 4 bases and J 4 bases, with 14 bases left between them. This CDR3 region has 14 residues. CDR3 protein: CSATRDSRYNEQFF. In nucleotides, the CDR3 is TGCAGTGCTACCCGGGACTCCCGATACAATGAGCAGTTCTTC.

This clonotype was counted a few times. The chain employs TRBV5-1 and TRBJ1-6; D is perhaps TRBD1 (5 bases). This CDR3 is built from 15 residues. Trimming removed 2 bases from V and 5 bases from J, with 11 bases in between. Germline CDR1 reads SGHRS; CDR2 reads YFSETQ. CDR3 residues: CASSLRQGNNSPLHF. The CDR3 bases are TGCGCCAGCAGCTTACGGCAGGGAAATAATTCACCCCTCCACTTT.

The CDR3 loop reads CASRSSGSSTDTQYF. CDR3 DNA: TGTGCCAGCAGATCAAGCGGGAGTAGCACAGATACGCAGTATTTT. The V and J genes are TRBV7-2 and TRBJ2-3; 8 bases agree with TRBD2. J was trimmed by 0 bases and V by 6 bases; bases with no gene match: 5. There are 15 residues in the CDR3. Germline V CDR1 and CDR2: SGHTA, FQGNSA.